The present entry profiles one T cell receptor (beta chain) with its context. Its antigen is unknown. Germline CDR1 DFQATT, CDR2 SNEGSKA (reference sequence). V lost 0 bases and J lost 4, with 7 bases in between. The CDR3 is 12 residues long. This entry comes from a study of T-cell reconstitution after alpha-beta-depleted transplantation in children. Regarding the study as a whole: It was reported that alpha-beta T cells came from several hundred expanded graft clones (about two months after transplant). At one year after transplant, newly produced T cells mostly accounted for T-cell counts and diversity.

Using unique molecular identifiers, the investigators prepared the TCRbeta library. TCRdb analysed the PCR reads with MiXCR anew, one entry per CDR3 protein. The table has tens of thousands of distinct CDR3 sequences, 44% seen once. The sequence was obtained from a male patient aged 10-17 years who had a stem cell transplant for acute lymphoblastic leukemia, so the T cells may come from the graft donor. The chain has TRBV20-1 and TRBJ2-7; D is uncertain. Sequencing used PBMCs, mostly from graft donor cells, obtained 360 days after TCRalphabeta/CD19-depleted stem cell transplant. The CDR3 nucleotides read TGCAGTGCTAGAGATCTACAGTACGAGCAGTACTTC. Translating gives CSARDLQYEQYF.